This TCR beta chain appears in the sequencing data of a study of T cell clones after liver transplantation. Whole-study context: Three of the eight recipients were HCV-positive; the rest had non-autoimmune, non-viral transplant indications. Tolerance: complete withdrawal held at least one year, liver enzymes staying within twice normal. Draws occurred before transplant, before withdrawal, and after complete or failed withdrawal.

This clone was seen just once. This CDR3 contains 14 residues. V was pared by 6 bases and J by 3 bases, with 2 bases of the junction left unmatched. Germline V lookup: CDR1 WNHNN, CDR2 SYGVQD (reference sequence). TCRdb's copy holds only in-frame clones and misses some; the assay was immunoSEQ multiplex PCR. There are some 110,000 clones in the sample; approximately 78% occur only once, and around 0.97% lies in the top ten. The sample here was CD4+ T cells from blood, taken before liver transplant. This TCR came from a human donor who received a liver transplant. The chain recombines TRBV10-1 with TRBJ2-2; 9 nucleotides match TRBD2. The CDR3 DNA is TGCGCCAGCAGGGCGGGAGGGGACACCGGGGAGCTGTTTTTT. Translation gives CASRAGGDTGELFF.